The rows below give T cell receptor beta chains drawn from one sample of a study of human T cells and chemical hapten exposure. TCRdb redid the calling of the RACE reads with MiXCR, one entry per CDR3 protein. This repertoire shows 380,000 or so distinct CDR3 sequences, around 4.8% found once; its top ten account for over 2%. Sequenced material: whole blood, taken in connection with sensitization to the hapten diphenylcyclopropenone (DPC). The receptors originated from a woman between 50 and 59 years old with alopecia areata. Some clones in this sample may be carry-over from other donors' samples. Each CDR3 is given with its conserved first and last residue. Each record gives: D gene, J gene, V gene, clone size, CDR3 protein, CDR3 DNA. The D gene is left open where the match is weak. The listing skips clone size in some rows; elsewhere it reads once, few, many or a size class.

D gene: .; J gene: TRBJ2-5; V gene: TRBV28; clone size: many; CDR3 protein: CASSSTGTQYF; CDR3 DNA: TGTGCCAGCAGTTCGACAGGGACCCAGTACTTC
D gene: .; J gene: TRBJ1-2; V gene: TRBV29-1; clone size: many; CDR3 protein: CSVEVYYYGYTF; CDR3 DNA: TGCAGCGTTGAGGTCTATTACTATGGCTACACCTTC
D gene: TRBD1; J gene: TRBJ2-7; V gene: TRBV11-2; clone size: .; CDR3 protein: CASSLSGTEVFHEQYF; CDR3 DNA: TGTGCCAGCAGCCTCTCCGGGACAGAGGTTTTCCACGAGCAGTACTTC
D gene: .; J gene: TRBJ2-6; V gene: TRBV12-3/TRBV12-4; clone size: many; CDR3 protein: CASRQAGANVLTF; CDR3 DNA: TGTGCCAGCCGACAGGCTGGGGCCAACGTCCTGACTTTC
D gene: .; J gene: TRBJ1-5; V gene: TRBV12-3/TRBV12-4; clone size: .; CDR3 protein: CASSYGGRVSNQPQHF; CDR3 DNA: TGTGCCAGCAGTTACGGTGGACGAGTCAGCAATCAGCCCCAGCATTTT
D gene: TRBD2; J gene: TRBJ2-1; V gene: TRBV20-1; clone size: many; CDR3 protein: CSSGTTGRLSEQFF; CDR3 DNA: TGCAGTAGCGGGACTACTGGACGCCTATCTGAGCAGTTCTTC
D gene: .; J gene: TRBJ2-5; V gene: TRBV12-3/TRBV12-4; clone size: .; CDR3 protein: CASAPRGETQYF; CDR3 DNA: TGTGCCAGCGCCCCCCGGGGGGAGACCCAGTACTTC
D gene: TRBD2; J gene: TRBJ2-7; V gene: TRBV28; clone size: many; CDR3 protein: CASSHPGGSYEQYF; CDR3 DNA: TGTGCCAGCAGTCACCCGGGGGGGTCCTACGAGCAGTACTTC
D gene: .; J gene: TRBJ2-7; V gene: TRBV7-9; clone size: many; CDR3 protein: CASSGGGVAYEQYF; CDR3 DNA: TGTGCCTCCTCGGGGGGCGGGGTCGCCTACGAGCAGTACTTC
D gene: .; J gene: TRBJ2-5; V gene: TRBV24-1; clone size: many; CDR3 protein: CATSAAGYGETQYF; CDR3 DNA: TGTGCCACCAGTGCGGCAGGGTATGGGGAGACCCAGTACTTC
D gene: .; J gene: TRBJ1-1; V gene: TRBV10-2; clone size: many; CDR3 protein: CASSDADMNTEAFF; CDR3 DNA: TGCGCCAGCAGTGACGCGGATATGAACACTGAAGCTTTCTTT
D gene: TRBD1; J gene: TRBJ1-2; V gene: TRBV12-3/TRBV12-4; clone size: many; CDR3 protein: CASSWNRGGGYTF; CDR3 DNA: TGTGCCAGCAGTTGGAACAGGGGAGGGGGCTACACCTTC
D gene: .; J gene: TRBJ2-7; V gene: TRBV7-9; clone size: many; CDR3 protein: CASSPGRGLTYEQYF; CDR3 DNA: TGTGCCAGCAGCCCCGGGCGGGGACTGACCTACGAGCAGTACTTC
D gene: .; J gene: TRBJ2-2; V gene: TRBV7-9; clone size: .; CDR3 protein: CASSPTDANTGELFF; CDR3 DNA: TGTGCCAGCAGCCCGACAGACGCGAACACCGGGGAGCTGTTTTTT
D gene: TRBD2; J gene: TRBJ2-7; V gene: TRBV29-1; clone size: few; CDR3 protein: CSVGTSHEQYF; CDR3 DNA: TGCAGCGTGGGGACTAGTCACGAGCAGTACTTC
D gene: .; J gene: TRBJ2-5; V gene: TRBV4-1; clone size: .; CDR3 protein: CASSLDVAVPSYF; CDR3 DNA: TGCGCCAGCAGCCTGGACGTCGCGGTCCCTTCGTACTTC